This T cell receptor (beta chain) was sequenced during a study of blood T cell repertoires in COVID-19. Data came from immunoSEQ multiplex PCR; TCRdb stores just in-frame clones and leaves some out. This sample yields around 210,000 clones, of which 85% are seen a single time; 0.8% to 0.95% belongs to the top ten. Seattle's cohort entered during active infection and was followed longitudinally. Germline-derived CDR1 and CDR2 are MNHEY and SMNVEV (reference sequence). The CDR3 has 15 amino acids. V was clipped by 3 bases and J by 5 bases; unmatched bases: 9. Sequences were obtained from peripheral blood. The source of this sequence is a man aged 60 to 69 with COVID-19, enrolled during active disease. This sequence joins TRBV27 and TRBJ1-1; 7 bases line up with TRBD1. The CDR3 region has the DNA TGTGCCAGCAGTTTCTTGACAGGGAAGGGTACTGAAGCTTTCTTT. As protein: CASSFLTGKGTEAFF.